This TCR beta chain was obtained from a study of T cell repertoires in cytomegalovirus infection. Study overall: Public TCR beta signatures were indicative of both CMV infection and a matching HLA type. Whole-study results and caveats: CMV carriers with the relevant HLA were identified by cumulative public TCR beta family frequency. Dominating the ex vivo response were TCR beta clonotypes that were CMV-specific and HLA-C-restricted.

TCRdb reprocessed the reads via MiXCR and lists one record per CDR3 protein. Among 250,000 to 300,000 distinct CDR3 sequences listed, roughly 26% were seen once. In its sample, this clonotype was seen many times. Its antigen remains unknown. The TCR was taken from a human donor in good health (CMV status not recorded). Some clones in this sample may be carry-over from other donors' samples. Material for sequencing was PBMCs.

CDR3 coding DNA: TGTGCCAGCAGCTTAGACCCCACAGATACGCAGTATTTT. Translation gives CASSLDPTDTQYF. The chain recombines TRBV7-3 with TRBJ2-3, with unresolved D. The CDR3 has 13 residues. The ends were cut back, 2 bases at V and 2 bases at J, with 5 bases in the middle. Germline CDR1 is SGHTA and CDR2 is FQGTGA.